This passage covers 13 T cell receptor beta chains from one sample sequenced in a study of blood T cells in healthy people across ages. With a J-beta primer mix and a sample-barcoded 5' primer, a second PCR ran about 7 to 12 cycles. MiXCR, run by TCRdb on the 5' RACE reads, gives a single entry per CDR3 protein. The table shows more than 450,000 distinct CDR3 sequences, with 25% to 35% occurring only once. The data also belong to a second study, concerning T cells of mothers and their children.

What was sequenced was blood. The source of these receptors is a boy aged 2 to 10 in good health.

This clonotype was counted a few times. This sequence joins TRBV20-1 and TRBJ2-3; D is undetermined. The CDR3 length is 13 residues. V lost 5 bases and J lost 3, with 12 bases in between. CDR1 DFQATT and CDR2 SNEGSKA come from the germline V gene (reference sequence). The DNA of the CDR3 is TGCAGTGCTCCGACCTACGGGACAGATACGCAGTATTTT. This codes for CSAPTYGTDTQYF.

The rearrangement joins TRBV11-2 to TRBJ1-1; D not resolved. The germline CDR1 and CDR2 sequences are SGHAT and FQNNGV. Trimming removed 3 bases from V and 10 bases from J, with 18 bases in between. CDR3 length: 14 amino acids. CDR3 loop: CASSFFSRFDVAFF. CDR3 nucleotides: TGTGCCAGCAGCTTTTTCTCCAGGTTCGACGTAGCTTTCTTT.

This clonotype came up many times. This chain uses TRBV6-6 with TRBJ2-5; D is perhaps TRBD2 (6 bases). Deletions cut 2 bases from V and 5 bases from J, with 9 bases between. The CDR3 is 13 residues long. CDR1 and CDR2 from the germline V gene are MNHNY and SVGAGI (reference sequence). CDR3 region: CASSYGGVETQYF. The CDR3 DNA reads TGTGCCAGCAGTTACGGAGGGGTTGAGACCCAGTACTTC.

With regard to this clonotype: A read error may produce the germline difference seen at one junction end. The chain couples TRBV12-3 or TRBV12-4 to TRBJ1-4; 7 nucleotides align to TRBD1. This CDR3 spans 15 amino acids. CDR3 bases: TGTGCCAGCCGAATTCTGGCAGGGGGTAATGAAAAACGGTTTTTT. This codes for CASRILAGGNEKRFF.

This clonotype was seen only a few times. The chain has TRBV7-2 and TRBJ2-5, with D tentatively TRBD1 or TRBD2 (6 bases each). Germline values: CDR1 SGHTA, CDR2 FQGNSA. The CDR3 is made up of 15 amino acids. The ends were cut back, 1 base at V and 2 bases at J, with 11 bases in the middle. CDR3 DNA: TGTGCCAGCAGCTTAGGGGGGGCGGGACAAGAGACCCAGTACTTC. This encodes CASSLGGAGQETQYF.

The chain carries TRBV5-1 and TRBJ1-1; 10 bases map to TRBD1. This CDR3 has 16 amino acids. The trim removed 1 base at V and 6 bases at J, leaving 9 bases unmatched. Germline lookup yields CDR1 SGHRS and CDR2 YFSETQ. Here the CDR3 DNA reads TGCGCCAGCAGCTTGAGACCGGGACAGGGGACCGCTGAAGCTTTCTTT. Protein sequence: CASSLRPGQGTAEAFF.

V is TRBV7-9 and J is TRBJ1-1, with TRBD1 matching over 7 bases. With 9 bases clipped from V and 0 bases from J, the junction kept 10 bases outside the gene matches. The CDR3 extends over 15 amino acids. Germline V lookup: CDR1 SEHNR, CDR2 FQNEAQ (reference sequence). The CDR3 bases are TGTGCCAGTCAGAGTAGACAGGGACTGAACACTGAAGCTTTCTTT. Its protein product is CASQSRQGLNTEAFF.

V is TRBV3-1 and J is TRBJ1-1; TRBD1 might be the D (5 bases). Trimming shortened V by 4 bases and J by 0 bases, and 18 bases separated the two germline ends. In germline, CDR1 is LGHDT, CDR2 YNNKEL (reference sequence). The CDR3 totals 17 residues. The CDR3: CASSRDPRIRLNTEAFF. The CDR3 nucleotides are TGTGCCAGCAGCCGGGACCCACGAATCCGATTGAACACTGAAGCTTTCTTT.

V usage is TRBV5-1 and J usage is TRBJ2-1; tentative D call: TRBD1 (5 bases). The CDR3 extends over 16 amino acids. Trimming took off 0 bases at V and 2 bases at J, with 12 bases between the two ends. The germline gives CDR1 SGHRS, CDR2 YFSETQ. CDR3 loop: CASSLEGEPTYNEQFF. CDR3 DNA sequence: TGCGCCAGCAGCTTGGAAGGGGAACCCACCTACAATGAGCAGTTCTTC.

A few counts support this clonotype. This chain connects TRBV5-6 to TRBJ1-1; D possibly corresponds to TRBD1 (5 bases). The CDR3 is 18 residues long. The V gene's germline CDR1 is SGHDT and CDR2 YYEEEE. The germline V and J ends were trimmed by 1 base and 3 bases, with 22 bases remaining between them. The CDR3 here is CASSLYTGGSRMDTEAFF. As DNA, the CDR3 is TGTGCCAGCAGCTTGTATACAGGAGGCTCCCGCATGGACACTGAAGCTTTCTTT.

The chain recombines TRBV14 with TRBJ1-2; D gene unclear. CDR1 is SGHDN and CDR2 is FVKESK in the germline V gene. The germline V and J ends were trimmed by 5 bases and 3 bases, with 16 bases remaining between them. The CDR3 has 15 amino acids. The DNA of the CDR3 is TGTGCCAGCAGCGGTAGGAGTAGGTTTTACTATGGCTACACCTTC. It is translated as CASSGRSRFYYGYTF.

This clonotype has a handful of counts. The chain combines TRBV6-5 with TRBJ1-2; unclear D gene. The CDR3 sequence is 10 residues long. With 4 bases removed from V and 7 bases from J, the gap between germline ends came to 4 bases. Per the germline V gene, CDR1 is MNHEY and CDR2 is SVGAGI. CDR3 DNA sequence: TGTGCCAGCAGTTTGTGTGGCTACACCTTC. It is translated as CASSLCGYTF.

This clonotype was recorded a few times. The chain is built from TRBV7-6 and TRBJ2-5; D is possibly TRBD1 or TRBD2 (5 bases each). In germline, CDR1 is SGHVS, CDR2 FNYEAQ. Between the trimmed V and J ends, which lost 5 bases and 2 bases, there was a span of 15 bases. The CDR3 contains 15 residues. The CDR3 protein is CASSPRASGQETQYF. In DNA form, the CDR3 reads TGTGCCAGCAGCCCCAGGGCTTCGGGACAAGAGACCCAGTACTTC.